This passage covers 17 T cell receptor beta chains from one sample sequenced in a study of tumor and adjacent non-tumor tissue in lung cancer. A modified ARM-PCR protocol with three rounds of nested PCR amplified TCRbeta. TCRdb processed the multiplex PCR reads anew with MiXCR; each CDR3 protein has one entry. In the table there are 200,000 or so distinct CDR3 sequences, 71% of which are singletons. This sample's RNA came from whole unsorted tissue. Input material: lung tumor tissue. These receptors were obtained from a man aged 55 to 70 with non-small cell lung cancer.

With respect to this clonotype: One end of the junction is discordant with germline, which a read error may explain. The chain uses TRBV29-1 and TRBJ1-1; D might be TRBD1 (5 bases). The germline V gene has CDR1 SQVTM and CDR2 ANQGSEA. CDR3 length: 13 amino acids. CDR3 protein: CSHGRGPGTKAFF. The DNA of the CDR3 is TGCAGCCATGGAAGGGGCCCGGGCACTAAAGCTTTCTTT.

The rearrangement links TRBV11-3 to TRBJ2-2; 9 bases map to TRBD2. Unmatched junction bases numbered 16, after V lost 4 bases and J lost 7 bases. CDR1 SGHNT and CDR2 YENEEA come from the germline V gene. This CDR3 contains 18 residues. The CDR3 is CASSSRGAGGYRYGELFF. CDR3 sequence (DNA): TGTGCCAGCAGCTCCCGGGGAGCGGGAGGATATAGATACGGGGAGCTGTTTTTT.

With regard to this clonotype: Its ends do not fully match the called genes, so a read error is possible. This chain links TRBV11-2 with TRBJ1-2; 7 bases agree with TRBD1. Germline lookup yields CDR1 SGHAT and CDR2 FQNNGV. This CDR3 contains 13 residues. This chain's CDR3 is CAISPDRNYGYTF. CDR3 nucleotides: TGTGCCATCAGCCCGGACAGGAACTATGGCTATACCTTC. The complete variable domain, with remaining parts taken from reference TRBV11-2 and TRBJ1-2, reads EAGVAQSPRYKIIEKRQSVAFWCNPISGHATLYWYQQILGQGPKLLIQFQNNGVVDDSQLPKDRFSAERLKGVDSTLKIQPAKLEDSAVYLCAISPDRNYGYTFGSGTRLTVV.

This chain links TRBV20-1 with TRBJ2-1; TRBD2 aligns across 13 bases. The CDR3 runs to 15 residues. CDR1 and CDR2 (germline): DFQATT, SNEGSKA (reference sequence). Written as DNA, the CDR3 is TGCAATTCTAGGAGGACTAGCGGGAGTCTAAATGAGCAGTTCTTC. The encoded protein is CNSRRTSGSLNEQFF.

V is TRBV6-1 and J is TRBJ2-7; D not certain. Per the germline V gene, CDR1 is MNHNS and CDR2 is SASEGT. The CDR3 totals 15 residues. The V end was cut by 7 bases, the J end by 3 bases, with 19 bases between. The CDR3 sequence: CASTGTQGNDYEQYF. The DNA of the CDR3 is TGTGCCAGCACCGGAACCCAAGGGAACGACTACGAGCAGTACTTC.

As regards this clonotype: A single base separates this from a much larger clone, so it may be a read error. The CDR3 DNA follows: TGCAGCGGGACATGTCTGAACGCTGAAGCTTTCTTT. Translating it yields CSGTCLNAEAFF. The V gene is TRBV29-1, the J gene TRBJ1-1; possibly TRBD1 for D (5 bases). The CDR3 consists of 12 residues. Germline CDR1 reads SQVTM; CDR2 reads ANQGSEA.

This clonotype was detected a few times. The chain couples TRBV12-3 or TRBV12-4 to TRBJ1-6; a possible D gene is TRBD1 (6 bases). V was trimmed by 2 bases and J by 10 bases, leaving 12 bases between them. CDR3 size: 14 residues. The CDR3 is CASSLWGAGSPLHF. Written as DNA, the CDR3 is TGTGCCAGCAGTTTATGGGGGGCGGGGTCACCCCTCCACTTT.

For this clonotype: Germline and junction disagree at one end, which may indicate a read error. The chain is built from TRBV11-2 and TRBJ2-6; no firm D call. This CDR3 spans 14 amino acids. Germline V CDR1 and CDR2: SGHAT, FQNNGV. CDR3 DNA: TGTGACAGCAGTCCTATCTCTGTGGCCAACATCCTGTCTTTC. This translates into CDSSPISVANILSF.

Comment on this clonotype: As the CDR3 is not closed by the conserved phenylalanine or tryptophan, this likely results from a read error. The chain combines TRBV29-1 with TRBJ2-3; D might be TRBD2 (6 bases). V lost 5 bases, J lost 2 bases, and 11 bases lay in between. The CDR3 length is 13 residues. Germline V lookup: CDR1 SQVTM, CDR2 ANQGSEA. As DNA, the CDR3 is TGCAGCGTTAGTAGGGAGGTCACAGATACGCAGTATTAT. Amino acids: CSVSREVTDTQYY.

The chain joins TRBV5-5 to TRBJ2-7; D tentatively fits TRBD1 or TRBD2 (5 bases each). This CDR3 spans 15 amino acids. V lost 6 bases and J 8 bases, leaving 24 bases between the germline ends. Germline CDR1 is SGHKS and CDR2 is YYEKEE (reference sequence). The CDR3 is CASISGGQPYDKQYF. CDR3 nucleotides: TGTGCCAGCATCTCCGGAGGACAACCCTACGATAAGCAGTACTTC.

With respect to this clonotype: The junction differs from germline at one of its ends, possibly a read error. The rearrangement uses TRBV6-5 and TRBJ2-1; either TRBD1 or TRBD2 may fit D (5 bases each). Per germline, CDR1 MNHEY and CDR2 SVGAGI. The CDR3 is made up of 14 amino acids. CDR3 loop: CDSRGGILYNEQFF. The CDR3 nucleotides read TGTGACAGCCGTGGGGGAATACTTTACAATGAGCAGTTCTTC.

In regard to this clonotype: A single base separates this from a much larger clone, so it may be a read error. The chain recombines TRBV12-5 with TRBJ1-1; D unclear. Germline loops: CDR1 LGHNT, CDR2 FRNRAP. This CDR3 has 13 amino acids. Here the CDR3 reads CGYPGDADTEAFF. In nucleotides, the CDR3 is TGTGGATATCCAGGAGATGCGGACACTGAAGCTTTCTTT.

With regard to this clonotype: A read error may account for a junction end that differs from germline. The chain couples TRBV20-1 to TRBJ1-1; 7 positions match TRBD1. The CDR3 sequence is 17 residues long. Germline V CDR1 and CDR2: DFQATT, SNEGSKA (reference sequence). The CDR3 here is CSARDPARGVRNTEAFF. The CDR3 DNA reads TGCAGTGCTAGAGATCCGGCCAGGGGGGTCAGGAACACTGAGGCTTTCTTT.

Concerning this clonotype: The CDR3 does not end in the conserved phenylalanine or tryptophan, so this is likely a read error. The CDR3 region has the DNA TGCAGTGCTAGAGAAATGACCTACGAGCAGTACCTC. It codes for CSAREMTYEQYL. This rearrangement joins TRBV20-1 to TRBJ2-7; D unresolved. Trimming took 0 bases from V and 2 from J, leaving 5 bases between them. Germline values: CDR1 DFQATT, CDR2 SNEGSKA (reference sequence). CDR3 length equals 12 residues.

This CDR3 reads CSARAPPFYEQYF. CDR3 DNA sequence: TGCAGTGCTAGAGCTCCCCCATTCTACGAGCAGTACTTC. The rearrangement joins TRBV20-1 to TRBJ2-7, with D hard to call. Trimming shortened V by 1 base and J by 3 bases, and 10 bases separated the two germline ends. The CDR3 length is 13 residues. From germline, CDR1 is DFQATT and CDR2 SNEGSKA (reference sequence).

Concerning this clonotype: A read error may be the cause here, since a much bigger clone is one base away. The chain is built from TRBV5-1 and TRBJ2-3, with D perhaps TRBD2 (5 bases). The CDR3 has 15 residues. The germline V gene encodes CDR1 SGHRS and CDR2 YFSETQ. The CDR3 reads CTSSHGRDFTDTQYF. The CDR3 nucleotides are TGCACCAGCAGCCATGGACGGGATTTCACAGATACGCAGTATTTT.

Regarding this clonotype: Being one base from a much bigger clone, this may be a read error. V and J are TRBV6-2 or TRBV6-3 and TRBJ2-7; possibly TRBD1 or TRBD2 for D (5 bases each). CDR3 size: 15 residues. The germline CDR1 and CDR2 sequences are MNHEY and SVGEGT. In DNA form, the CDR3 reads TGTGCCAACAGTTACTCTGGGACGGTTTTACTCGAGCAGTACTTC. It is translated as CANSYSGTVLLEQYF.